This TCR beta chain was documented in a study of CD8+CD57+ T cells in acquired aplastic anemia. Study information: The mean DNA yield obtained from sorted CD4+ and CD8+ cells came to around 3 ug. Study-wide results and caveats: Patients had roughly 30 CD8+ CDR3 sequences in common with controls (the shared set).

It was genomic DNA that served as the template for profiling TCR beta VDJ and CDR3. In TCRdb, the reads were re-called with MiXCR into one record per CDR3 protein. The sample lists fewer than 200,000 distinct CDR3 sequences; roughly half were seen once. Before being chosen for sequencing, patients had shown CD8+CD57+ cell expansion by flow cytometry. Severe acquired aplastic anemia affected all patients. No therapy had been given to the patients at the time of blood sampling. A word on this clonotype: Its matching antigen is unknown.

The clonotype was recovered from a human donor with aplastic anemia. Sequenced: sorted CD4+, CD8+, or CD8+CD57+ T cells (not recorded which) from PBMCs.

The CDR3 coding sequence is TGTGCCAGCAGCTCGGACAGGGGAAACACCATATATTTT. It codes for CASSSDRGNTIYF. V is TRBV7-9 and J is TRBJ1-3; 7 bases align to TRBD1. Germline-derived CDR1 and CDR2 are SEHNR and FQNEAQ (reference sequence). V lost 4 bases and J lost 4; bases outside the gene matches: 1. The CDR3 is made up of 13 amino acids.